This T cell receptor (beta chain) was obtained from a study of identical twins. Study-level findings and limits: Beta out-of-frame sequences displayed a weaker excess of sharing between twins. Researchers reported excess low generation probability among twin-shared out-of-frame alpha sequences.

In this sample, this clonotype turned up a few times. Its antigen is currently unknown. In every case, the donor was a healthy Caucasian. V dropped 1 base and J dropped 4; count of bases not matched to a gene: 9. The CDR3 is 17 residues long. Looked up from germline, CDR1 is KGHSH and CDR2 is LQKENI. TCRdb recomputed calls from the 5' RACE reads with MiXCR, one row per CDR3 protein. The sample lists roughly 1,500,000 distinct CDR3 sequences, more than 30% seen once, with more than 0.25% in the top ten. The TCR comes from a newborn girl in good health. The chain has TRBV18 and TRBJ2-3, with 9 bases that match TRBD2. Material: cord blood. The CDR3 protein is CASSPRAAVAGADTQYF. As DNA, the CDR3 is TGTGCCAGCTCACCACGGGCAGCGGTAGCGGGAGCAGATACGCAGTATTTT.